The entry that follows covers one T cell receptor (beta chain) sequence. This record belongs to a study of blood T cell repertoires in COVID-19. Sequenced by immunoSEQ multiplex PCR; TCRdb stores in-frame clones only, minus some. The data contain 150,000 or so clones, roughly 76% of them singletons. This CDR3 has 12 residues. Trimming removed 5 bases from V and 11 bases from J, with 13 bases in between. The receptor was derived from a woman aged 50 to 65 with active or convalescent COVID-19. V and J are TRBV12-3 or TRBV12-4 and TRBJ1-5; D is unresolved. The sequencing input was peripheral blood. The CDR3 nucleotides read TGTGCCAGCAGTCCCCACTTGTCGGCCCAGCATTTT. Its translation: CASSPHLSAQHF.